Listed here are 21 T cell receptor beta chains from one sample, sequenced in a study of blood T cell repertoires in COVID-19. The table came from immunoSEQ multiplex PCR; TCRdb's copy has only in-frame clones and leaves some out. The table records about 220,000 clones, approximately 84% of them present only once. The sample taken for sequencing was peripheral blood. The receptors stem from a man aged 50 or older who had recovered from COVID-19.

CDR3 sequence reads: CASSQEGGLGTSSYEQYF. In DNA form, the CDR3 reads TGCGCCAGCAGCCAAGAAGGGGGTTTAGGGACGAGCTCCTACGAGCAGTACTTC. The rearrangement uses TRBV4-1 and TRBJ2-7, with D maybe TRBD1 (6 bases). This CDR3 is 18 amino acids long. Germline values: CDR1 MGHRA, CDR2 YSYEKL. Trimming cost V 0 bases and J 0 bases, with 18 bases left between them.

The chain has TRBV19 and TRBJ1-1; 7 nucleotides match TRBD1. J lost 4 bases, V lost 4 bases, and 6 bases had no gene match. Germline V gives CDR1 LNHDA, CDR2 SQIVND (reference sequence). The CDR3 loop spans 14 amino acids. In nucleotides, the CDR3 is TGTGCCAGTAGTAGGGTACAGGGGCGCACTGAAGCTTTCTTT. This codes for CASSRVQGRTEAFF.

The chain recombines TRBV28 with TRBJ1-2, with D possibly TRBD1 on 6 matching bases. Between the trimmed V and J ends, which lost 4 bases and 7 bases, there was a span of 7 bases. This CDR3 is 11 amino acids long. The germline gives CDR1 MDHEN, CDR2 SYDVKM. CDR3 loop: CASSSRGGYTF. As DNA, the CDR3 is TGTGCCAGCAGTTCCAGGGGTGGCTACACCTTC.

V usage is TRBV12-3 or TRBV12-4 and J usage is TRBJ2-7; D is unresolved. The CDR3 has 11 residues. Trimming took off 4 bases at V and 7 bases at J, with 8 bases between the two ends. In nucleotides, the CDR3 is TGTGCCAGCAGTTCCTCGAGGGAGCAGTACTTC. Its protein product is CASSSSREQYF.

This chain connects TRBV3-1 (or the pseudogene TRBV3-2) to TRBJ2-7, with a weak D call TRBD1 (6 bases). The germline V gene has CDR1 LGHDT and CDR2 YNNKEL (reference sequence). Trimming shortened V by 4 bases and J by 0 bases, and 13 bases separated the two germline ends. This CDR3 contains 15 residues. This chain's CDR3 is CASSPGQTRSYEQYF. DNA of the CDR3: TGTGCCAGCAGCCCTGGACAGACCCGCTCCTACGAGCAGTACTTC.

The chain couples TRBV28 to TRBJ2-7; D perhaps matches TRBD2 (6 bases). The V gene lost 5 bases and the J gene lost 2 bases, with 19 bases spanning the gap. CDR1 MDHEN and CDR2 SYDVKM come from the germline V gene. The CDR3 extends over 16 amino acids. CDR3 in DNA: TGTGCCAGCAGTCCAAACTGGAGTAGCGGACCCTACGAGCAGTACTTC. Its translation: CASSPNWSSGPYEQYF. Drawing the rest from reference TRBV28 and TRBJ2-7, the complete variable domain is DVKVTQSSRYLVKRTGEKVFLECVQDMDHENMFWYRQDPGLGLRLIYFSYDVKMKEKGDIPEGYSVSREKKERFSLILESASTNQTSMYLCASSPNWSSGPYEQYFGPGTRLTVT.

The chain combines TRBV29-1 with TRBJ2-3, with a possible D match to TRBD1 (6 bases). Trimming took off 7 bases at V and 6 bases at J, with 14 bases between the two ends. The CDR3 has 12 residues. CDR1 SQVTM and CDR2 ANQGSEA come from the germline V gene. CDR3: CSEGGVGDTQYF. The DNA for the CDR3 is TGCAGCGAAGGGGGAGTAGGGGATACGCAGTATTTT.

The chain couples TRBV20-1 to TRBJ2-7, with a possible D match to TRBD1 (5 bases). There are 11 residues in the CDR3. Germline V gene data show CDR1 as DFQATT and CDR2 as SNEGSKA (reference sequence). Trimming removed 6 bases at V and 4 bases at J, with 10 bases between. The chain's CDR3 is CSAQPGYEQYF. The CDR3 DNA follows: TGCAGTGCCCAGCCAGGGTACGAGCAGTACTTC.

The DNA of the CDR3 is TGTGCCAGCAGTTTAGTCCGGAGCCCCCCAATTTACGAGCAGTACTTC. Translation gives CASSLVRSPPIYEQYF. The chain joins TRBV28 to TRBJ2-7; D is uncertain. Germline loops: CDR1 MDHEN, CDR2 SYDVKM. This CDR3 spans 16 amino acids. Trimming stripped 2 bases from V and 4 bases from J, with 18 bases between.

The chain uses TRBV2 and TRBJ1-4, with D possibly TRBD1 on 5 matching bases. Germline CDR1 is SNHLY and CDR2 is FYNNEI. Trimming shortened V by 1 base and J by 8 bases, and 20 bases separated the two germline ends. CDR3 length equals 17 residues. CDR3 coding DNA: TGTGCCAGCAGTGAAGACCCGCCTAGGACACCGGGCGAAAAACTGTTTTTT. It codes for CASSEDPPRTPGEKLFF.

The gene calls are TRBV2 and TRBJ1-5, with TRBD1 identical over 8 bases. The V gene end was trimmed by 4 bases and the J gene end by 5 bases; junction bases not matched to a gene: 4. In germline, CDR1 is SNHLY, CDR2 FYNNEI. The CDR3 consists of 14 residues. CDR3 protein: CASSAGTGDQPQHF. The CDR3 DNA reads TGTGCCAGCAGTGCCGGGACAGGAGATCAGCCCCAGCATTTT.

The chain carries TRBV7-6 and TRBJ2-1, with TRBD2 matching over 7 bases. V was clipped by 2 bases and J by 0 bases; unmatched bases: 10. This CDR3 comprises 18 residues. Germline V CDR1 and CDR2: SGHVS, FNYEAQ. The CDR3 loop is CASSLSIRWGGSYNEQFF. Here the CDR3 DNA reads TGTGCCAGCAGCTTATCCATCAGGTGGGGGGGCTCCTACAATGAGCAGTTCTTC.

The CDR3 DNA reads as TGTGCCAGCAGTCTGACAGGGGCGATAGCCAAAAACATTCAGTACTTC. Translated, it gives CASSLTGAIAKNIQYF. The V and J genes are TRBV27 and TRBJ2-4; 8 nucleotides agree with TRBD1. The trim removed 5 bases at V and 0 bases at J, leaving 6 bases unmatched. The V gene's germline CDR1 is MNHEY and CDR2 SMNVEV (reference sequence). There are 16 residues in the CDR3.

The rearrangement uses TRBV15 and TRBJ1-6; possibly TRBD1 for D (6 bases). Trimming shortened V by 2 bases and J by 10 bases, and 12 bases separated the two germline ends. The CDR3 loop spans 14 amino acids. Per germline, CDR1 LNHNV and CDR2 YYDKDF (reference sequence). CDR3 loop: CATSRTTDSSPLHF. The CDR3 bases are TGTGCCACCAGCAGAACAACGGACAGCTCACCCCTCCACTTT.

V is TRBV19 and J is TRBJ2-2, with 7 bases lining up with TRBD1. The length of the CDR3 is 17 residues. CDR1 and CDR2 (germline): LNHDA, SQIVND (reference sequence). V was clipped by 1 base and J by 3 bases; unmatched bases: 8. CDR3 amino acids: CASSIAGTVSYTGELFF. The CDR3, as DNA: TGTGCCAGTAGTATAGCCGGGACAGTCTCCTACACCGGGGAGCTGTTTTTT.

Turning to this clone: Other DNA sequences in this sample translate to the same CDR3. V usage is TRBV5-1 and J usage is TRBJ2-5, with a weak D call TRBD2 (5 bases). V lost 0 bases, J lost 4 bases, and 7 bases lay in between. Per the germline V gene, CDR1 is SGHRS and CDR2 is YFSETQ. CDR3 length: 13 residues. The CDR3 loop is CASSLGSGETQYF. In DNA, the CDR3 is TGCGCCAGCAGCTTGGGGAGCGGAGAGACCCAGTACTTC.

On this clone: The junction departs from the called germline gene at one end, perhaps through a read error. V gene TRBV29-1 combines with J gene TRBJ2-5; 9 positions agree with TRBD1. The V gene's germline CDR1 is SQVTM and CDR2 ANQGSEA. The CDR3 is 12 amino acids. CDR3 DNA sequence: TGCAGCGTGGAAGGACAGGGGTTGACCCAGTACTTC. Its protein product is CSVEGQGLTQYF.

The chain recombines TRBV1 with TRBJ1-6; the listed D gene, TRBD1, was not tested against the DNA. TRBV1 is tagged as a pseudogene. This CDR3 has 18 residues. CDR3 in DNA: TGCACCAGCAGCCGCGTCATGGACAGGGGGATCATCGATTCACCCCTCCACTTT. The encoded protein is CTSSRVMDRGIIDSPLHF.

The chain combines TRBV10-2 with TRBJ2-1; 7 bases are a match to TRBD1. From germline, CDR1 is WSHSY and CDR2 SAAADI. The junction had 6 bases not matched to a gene; V was cut back by 3 bases and J by 7 bases. The CDR3 covers 14 residues. The CDR3 coding sequence is TGCGCCAGCAGTGACCCGGGACAGCTGAATGAGCAGTTCTTC. Its protein is CASSDPGQLNEQFF.

The V gene is TRBV5-1, the J gene TRBJ1-2, with D possibly TRBD1 on 6 matching bases. Trimming took off 2 bases at V and 3 bases at J, with 8 bases between the two ends. CDR3 length equals 13 residues. In germline, CDR1 is SGHRS, CDR2 YFSETQ. The CDR3 spells CASSLQGDYGYTF. CDR3 DNA sequence: TGCGCCAGCAGCTTACAGGGTGACTATGGCTACACCTTC.

V usage is TRBV10-3 and J usage is TRBJ2-7; perhaps TRBD2 as D (6 bases). The V gene's germline CDR1 is ENHRY and CDR2 SYGVKD. V lost 0 bases, J lost 4 bases, and 16 bases lay in between. This CDR3 comprises 16 residues. The CDR3 bases are TGTGCCATCAGTGAGTCGCTGGGGGGTCCCGGTTACGAGCAGTACTTC. Translating gives CAISESLGGPGYEQYF.